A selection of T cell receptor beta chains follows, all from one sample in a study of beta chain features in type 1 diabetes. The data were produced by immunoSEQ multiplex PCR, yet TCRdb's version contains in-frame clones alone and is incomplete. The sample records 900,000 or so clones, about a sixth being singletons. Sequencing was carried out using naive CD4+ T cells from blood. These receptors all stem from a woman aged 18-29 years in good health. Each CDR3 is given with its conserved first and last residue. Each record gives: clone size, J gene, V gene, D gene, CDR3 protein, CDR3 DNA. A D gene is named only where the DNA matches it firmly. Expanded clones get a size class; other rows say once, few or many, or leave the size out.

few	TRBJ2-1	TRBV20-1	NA	CSARREEQFF	TGCAGTGCTCGCCGGGAGGAGCAGTTCTTC
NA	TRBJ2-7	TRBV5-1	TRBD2	CASSPGGAGLSYEQYF	TGCGCCAGCAGCCCCGGGGGGGCAGGGCTTTCCTACGAGCAGTACTTC
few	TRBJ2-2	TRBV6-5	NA	CASRLTGLNTGELFF	TGTGCCAGCAGGCTAACAGGGCTGAACACCGGGGAGCTGTTTTTT
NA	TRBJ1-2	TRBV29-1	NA	CSVDTGNGYTF	TGCAGCGTGGATACAGGGAATGGCTACACCTTC
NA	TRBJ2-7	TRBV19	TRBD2	CASSQLGLAGHEQYF	TGTGCCAGTAGCCAACTCGGACTAGCGGGACACGAGCAGTACTTC
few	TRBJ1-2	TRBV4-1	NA	CASSAQKDYGYTF	TGCGCCAGCAGCGCCCAGAAGGACTATGGCTACACCTTC
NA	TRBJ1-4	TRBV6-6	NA	CASVGRGEKLFF	TGTGCCAGCGTAGGGAGGGGTGAAAAACTGTTTTTT
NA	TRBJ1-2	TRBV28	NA	CASSLLGANYGYTF	TGTGCCAGCAGTTTACTAGGGGCTAACTATGGCTACACCTTC
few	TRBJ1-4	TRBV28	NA	CASSRTDEKLFF	TGTGCCAGCAGTAGGACGGATGAAAAACTGTTTTTT
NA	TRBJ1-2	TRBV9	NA	CASSGRAGSYGYTF	TGTGCCAGCAGCGGAAGAGCAGGGAGCTATGGCTACACCTTC
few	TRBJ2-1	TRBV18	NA	CASSPPNGSVNEQFF	TGTGCCAGCTCACCACCAAACGGGAGCGTCAATGAGCAGTTCTTC
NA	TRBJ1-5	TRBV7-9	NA	CASSPDLQVKQPQHF	TGTGCCAGCAGCCCAGACCTGCAGGTTAAGCAGCCCCAGCATTTT
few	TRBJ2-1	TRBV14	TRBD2	CASSQLRSGRPNNEQFF	TGTGCCAGCAGCCAATTGCGTAGCGGGAGGCCGAACAATGAGCAGTTCTTC
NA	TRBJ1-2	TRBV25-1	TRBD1	CASSPGQASYGYTF	TGTGCCAGCAGTCCGGGACAGGCGAGCTATGGCTACACCTTC
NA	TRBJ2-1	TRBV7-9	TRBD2	CASSRLAGGYNEQFF	TGTGCCAGCAGCCGGCTAGCGGGGGGCTACAATGAGCAGTTCTTC
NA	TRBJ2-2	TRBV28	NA	CASSLGVGELFF	TGTGCCAGCAGTTTGGGGGTAGGGGAGCTGTTTTTT
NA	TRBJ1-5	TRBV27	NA	CASREAGAAGNQPQHF	TGTGCCAGCCGAGAGGCAGGGGCGGCGGGCAATCAGCCCCAGCATTTT
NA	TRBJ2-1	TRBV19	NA	CASRAMYLSGEGYNEQFF	TGTGCCAGTAGGGCCATGTACCTTTCGGGAGAGGGGTACAATGAGCAGTTCTTC
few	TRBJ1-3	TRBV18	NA	CASSPRFTGGTGNTIYF	TGTGCCAGCTCACCGCGGTTTACAGGAGGAACTGGAAACACCATATATTTT
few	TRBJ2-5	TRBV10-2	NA	CASRDPEETQYF	TGCGCCAGCAGGGACCCGGAGGAGACCCAGTACTTC
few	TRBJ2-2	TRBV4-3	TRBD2	CASSQGSGRYTGELFF	TGCGCCAGCAGCCAAGGAAGCGGGAGGTACACCGGGGAGCTGTTTTTT
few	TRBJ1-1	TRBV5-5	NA	CASRSEGASLTEAFF	TGTGCCAGCAGATCTGAGGGCGCCTCATTAACTGAAGCTTTCTTT
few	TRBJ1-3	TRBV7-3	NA	CASSLTGQSGNTIYF	TGTGCCAGCAGCTTAACCGGACAGTCTGGAAACACCATATATTTT
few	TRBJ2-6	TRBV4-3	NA	CASSQEIRGSNSGANVLTF	TGCGCCAGCAGCCAAGAAATAAGGGGCAGCAACTCTGGGGCCAACGTCCTGACTTTC
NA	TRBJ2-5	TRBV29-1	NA	CSVCGSSQETQYF	TGCAGCGTTTGCGGTAGTTCCCAAGAGACCCAGTACTTC
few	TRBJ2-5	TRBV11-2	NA	CASSPVREQETQYF	TGTGCCAGCAGCCCAGTCCGGGAACAAGAGACCCAGTACTTC
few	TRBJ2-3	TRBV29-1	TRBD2	CSVLGGGTDTQYF	TGCAGCGTTCTCGGGGGGGGTACAGATACGCAGTATTTT
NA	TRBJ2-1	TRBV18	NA	CASSPLGVSYSTQNEQFF	TGTGCCAGCTCACCCTTAGGGGTTTCCTACTCCACACAGAATGAGCAGTTCTTC
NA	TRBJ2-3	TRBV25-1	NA	CASASSRTDTQYF	TGTGCCAGCGCCTCGTCAAGGACAGATACGCAGTATTTT
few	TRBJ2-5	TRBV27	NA	CASRRGGQETQYF	TGTGCCAGCAGGCGGGGCGGCCAAGAGACCCAGTACTTC
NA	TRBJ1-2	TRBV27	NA	CASSSTRPGKDYGYTF	TGTGCCAGCAGCTCAACTCGGCCCGGCAAAGACTATGGCTACACCTTC
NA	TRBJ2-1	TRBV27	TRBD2	CASSDGNGGRAANEQFF	TGTGCCAGCAGCGATGGGAATGGGGGGAGGGCCGCCAATGAGCAGTTCTTC
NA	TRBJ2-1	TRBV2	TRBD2	CASSAPGLEGNEQFF	TGTGCCAGCAGTGCTCCGGGACTAGAAGGCAATGAGCAGTTCTTC
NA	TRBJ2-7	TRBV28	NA	CASSPSGEQYF	TGTGCCAGCAGCCCCTCGGGCGAGCAGTACTTC
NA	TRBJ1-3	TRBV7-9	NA	CASSLDTLGNTIYF	TGTGCCAGCAGCCTAGATACCCTTGGAAACACCATATATTTT
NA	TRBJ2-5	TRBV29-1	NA	CSVSTGHETQYF	TGCAGCGTTTCCACAGGGCACGAGACCCAGTACTTC
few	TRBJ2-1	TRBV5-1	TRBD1	CASSLGDRINEQFF	TGCGCCAGCAGCTTGGGGGACAGGATAAATGAGCAGTTCTTC